What follows describes a single TCR beta chain. Its antigen is still unknown. Reverse transcription of extracted RNA yielded cDNA, which provided the sequencing template. The method was immunoSEQ multiplex PCR; TCRdb's version includes in-frame clones alone and lacks a portion of them. The sample has fewer than 250,000 clones; 50% to 60% are singletons. The sample comes from a study of CD8+ T cells in alopecia areata. Looking at the study overall: Oral tofacitinib, 5 to 10 mg twice daily, was given in an open-label trial.

Treatment in this sample: oral pan-JAK inhibitor, 5-10 mg twice daily. Isolation of CD4+ and CD8+ T cells from PBMCs was achieved by sorting. General observations from the study: Expanded CD8+ clones among the top 100, as well as scalp clonality, were significantly decreased by tofacitinib. Mice showed clearer TCR sharing than patients did, a gap that was possibly HLA-related.

The receptor comes from a human donor with alopecia areata. Sequenced material: CD4+ T cells sorted from blood, taken at week 4, from a patient treated with tofacitinib.

The CDR3 protein is CASSSPVLAGELFF. The CDR3 bases are TGTGCCAGCAGTTCGCCAGTATTGGCCGGGGAGCTGTTTTTT. V is TRBV28 and J is TRBJ2-2; no firm D call. The CDR3 runs to 14 residues. Per the germline V gene, CDR1 is MDHEN and CDR2 is SYDVKM. V was trimmed by 4 bases and J by 6 bases, leaving 12 bases between them.